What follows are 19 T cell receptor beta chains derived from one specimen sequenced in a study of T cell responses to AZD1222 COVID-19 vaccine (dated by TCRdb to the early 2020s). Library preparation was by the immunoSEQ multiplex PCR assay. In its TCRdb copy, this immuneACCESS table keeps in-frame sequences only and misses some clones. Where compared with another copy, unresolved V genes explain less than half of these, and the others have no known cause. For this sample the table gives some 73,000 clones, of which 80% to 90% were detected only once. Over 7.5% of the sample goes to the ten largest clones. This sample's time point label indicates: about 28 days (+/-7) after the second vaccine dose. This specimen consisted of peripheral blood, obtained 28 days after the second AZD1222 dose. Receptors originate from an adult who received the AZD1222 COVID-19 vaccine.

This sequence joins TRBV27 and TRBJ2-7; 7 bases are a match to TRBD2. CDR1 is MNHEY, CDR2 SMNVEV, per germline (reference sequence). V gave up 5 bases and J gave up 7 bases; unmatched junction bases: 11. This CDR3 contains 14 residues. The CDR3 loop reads CASSLTGGVWEQYF. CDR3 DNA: TGTGCCAGCAGTCTCACGGGGGGAGTTTGGGAGCAGTACTTC.

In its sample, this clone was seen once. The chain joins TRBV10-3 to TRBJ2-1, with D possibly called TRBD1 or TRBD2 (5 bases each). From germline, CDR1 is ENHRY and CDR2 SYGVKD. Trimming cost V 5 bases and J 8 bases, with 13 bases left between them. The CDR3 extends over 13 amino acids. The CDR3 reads CAISFRDLDEQFF. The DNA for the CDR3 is TGTGCCATCAGTTTCCGGGACCTCGATGAGCAGTTCTTC.

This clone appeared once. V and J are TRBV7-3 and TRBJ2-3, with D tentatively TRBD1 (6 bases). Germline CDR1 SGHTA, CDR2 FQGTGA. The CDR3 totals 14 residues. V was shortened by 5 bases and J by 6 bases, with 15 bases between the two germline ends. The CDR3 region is CASSQQGHLDTQYF. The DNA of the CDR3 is TGTGCCAGCAGCCAGCAGGGGCACCTGGATACGCAGTATTTT.

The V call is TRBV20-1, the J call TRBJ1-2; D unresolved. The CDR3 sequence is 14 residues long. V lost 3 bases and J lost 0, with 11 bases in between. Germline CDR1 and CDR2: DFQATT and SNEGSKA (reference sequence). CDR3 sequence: CSASLTGSNYGYTF. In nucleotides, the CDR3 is TGCAGTGCTAGTCTAACGGGGTCTAACTATGGCTACACCTTC.

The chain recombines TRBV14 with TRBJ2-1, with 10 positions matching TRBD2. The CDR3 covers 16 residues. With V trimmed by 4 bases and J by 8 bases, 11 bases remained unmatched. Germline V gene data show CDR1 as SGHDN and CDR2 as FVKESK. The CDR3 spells CASSPLGAGGLYEQFF. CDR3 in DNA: TGTGCCAGCAGCCCCCTTGGAGCGGGGGGGTTATATGAGCAGTTCTTC.

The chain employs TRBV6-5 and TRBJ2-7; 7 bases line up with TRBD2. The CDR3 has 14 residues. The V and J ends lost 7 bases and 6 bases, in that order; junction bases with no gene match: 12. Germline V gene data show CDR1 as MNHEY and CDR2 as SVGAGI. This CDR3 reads CASTMGVGLREQYF. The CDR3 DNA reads TGTGCCAGCACGATGGGGGTGGGACTACGCGAGCAGTACTTC.

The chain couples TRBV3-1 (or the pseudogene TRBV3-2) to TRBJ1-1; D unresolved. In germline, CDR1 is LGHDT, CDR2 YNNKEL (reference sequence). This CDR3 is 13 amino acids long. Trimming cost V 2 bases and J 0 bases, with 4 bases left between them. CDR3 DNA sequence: TGTGCCAGCAGCCAACAGGTGAACACTGAAGCTTTCTTT. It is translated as CASSQQVNTEAFF.

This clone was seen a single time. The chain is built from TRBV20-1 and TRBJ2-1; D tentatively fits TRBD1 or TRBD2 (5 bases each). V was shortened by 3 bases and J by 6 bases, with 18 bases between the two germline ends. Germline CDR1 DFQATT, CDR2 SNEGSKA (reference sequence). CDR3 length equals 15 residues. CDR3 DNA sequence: TGCAGTGCTAGTCCTCCGGGGCCCGACACCAATGAGCAGTTCTTC. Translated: CSASPPGPDTNEQFF.

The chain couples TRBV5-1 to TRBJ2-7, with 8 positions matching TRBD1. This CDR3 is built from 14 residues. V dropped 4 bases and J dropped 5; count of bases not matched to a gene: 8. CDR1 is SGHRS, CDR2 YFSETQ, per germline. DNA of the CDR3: TGCGCCAGCAGCCGCCCGGGACAGGACAACGAGCAGTACTTC. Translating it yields CASSRPGQDNEQYF.

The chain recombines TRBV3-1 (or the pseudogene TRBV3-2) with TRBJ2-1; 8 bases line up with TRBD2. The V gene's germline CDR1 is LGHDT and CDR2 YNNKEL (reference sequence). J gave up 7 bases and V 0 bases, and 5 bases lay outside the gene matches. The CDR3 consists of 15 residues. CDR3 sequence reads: CASSQDPTSANEQFF. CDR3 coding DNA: TGTGCCAGCAGCCAAGATCCGACTAGCGCGAATGAGCAGTTCTTC.

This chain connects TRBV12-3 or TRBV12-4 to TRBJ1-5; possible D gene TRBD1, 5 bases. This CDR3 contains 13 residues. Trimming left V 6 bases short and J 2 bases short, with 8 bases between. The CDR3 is CASSGGGNQPQHF. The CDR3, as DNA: TGTGCCAGCAGCGGGGGGGGCAATCAGCCCCAGCATTTT.

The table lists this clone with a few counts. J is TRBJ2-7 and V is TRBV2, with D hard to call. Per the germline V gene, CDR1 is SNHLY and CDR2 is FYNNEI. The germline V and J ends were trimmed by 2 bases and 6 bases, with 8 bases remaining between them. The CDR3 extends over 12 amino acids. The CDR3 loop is CASSESGGEQYF. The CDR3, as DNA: TGTGCCAGCAGTGAATCAGGTGGCGAGCAGTACTTC. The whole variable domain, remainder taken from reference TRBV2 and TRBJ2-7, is EPEVTQTPSHQVTQMGQEVILRCVPISNHLYFYWYRQILGQKVEFLVSFYNNEISEKSEIFDDQFSVERPDGSNFTLKIRSTKLEDSAMYFCASSESGGEQYFGPGTRLTVT.

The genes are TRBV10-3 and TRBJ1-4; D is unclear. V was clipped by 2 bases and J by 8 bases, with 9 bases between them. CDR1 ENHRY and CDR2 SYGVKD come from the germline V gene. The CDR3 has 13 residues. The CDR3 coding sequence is TGTGCCATCAGTGAGGGTTTAAGGGAAAAACTGTTTTTT. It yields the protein CAISEGLREKLFF.

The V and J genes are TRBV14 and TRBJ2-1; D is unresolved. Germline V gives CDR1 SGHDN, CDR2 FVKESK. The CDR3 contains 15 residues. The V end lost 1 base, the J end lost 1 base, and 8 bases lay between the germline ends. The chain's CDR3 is CASSQVGLSYNEQFF. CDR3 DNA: TGTGCCAGCAGCCAAGTTGGGTTATCCTACAATGAGCAGTTCTTC.

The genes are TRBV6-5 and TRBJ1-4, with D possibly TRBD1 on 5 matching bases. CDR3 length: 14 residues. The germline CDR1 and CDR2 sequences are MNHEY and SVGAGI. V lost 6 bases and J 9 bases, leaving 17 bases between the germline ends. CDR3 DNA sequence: TGTGCCAGCAGGACCGGGGGGGAAGGGAAAAAACTGTTTTTT. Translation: CASRTGGEGKKLFF.

CDR3 in DNA: TGTGCCAGCAGCCAAGAGGGACAGTTTTACGGGGATACGCAGTATTTT. Its protein is CASSQEGQFYGDTQYF. The J gene is TRBJ2-3, the V gene TRBV14; TRBD1 agrees at 7 bases. The CDR3 length is 16 residues. In germline, CDR1 is SGHDN, CDR2 FVKESK. J was trimmed by 6 bases and V by 0 bases; bases with no gene match: 9.

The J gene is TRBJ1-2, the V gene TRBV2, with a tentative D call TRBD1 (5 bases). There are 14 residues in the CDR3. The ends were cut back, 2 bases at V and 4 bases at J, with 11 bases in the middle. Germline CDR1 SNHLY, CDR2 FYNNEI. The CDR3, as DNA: TGTGCCAGCAGTGAACGGGGGATTGGCTATGGCTACACCTTC. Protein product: CASSERGIGYGYTF.

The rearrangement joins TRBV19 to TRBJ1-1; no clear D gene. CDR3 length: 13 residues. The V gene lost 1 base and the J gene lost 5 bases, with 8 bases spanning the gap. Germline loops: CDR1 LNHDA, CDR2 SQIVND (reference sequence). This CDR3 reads CASSIVLGTEAFF. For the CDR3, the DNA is TGTGCCAGTAGTATAGTTTTGGGTACTGAAGCTTTCTTT.

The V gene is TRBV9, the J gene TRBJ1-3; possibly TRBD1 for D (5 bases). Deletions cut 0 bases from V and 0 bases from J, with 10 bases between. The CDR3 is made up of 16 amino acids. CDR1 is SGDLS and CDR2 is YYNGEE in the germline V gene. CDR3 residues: CASSVEGRYSGNTIYF. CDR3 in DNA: TGTGCCAGCAGCGTAGAGGGACGGTACTCTGGAAACACCATATATTTT.